Included here is one T cell receptor beta chain sequence, with context. Its antigen remains unidentified. Nothing much larger sits one base from this clone, and base qualities are not available. The source of the sample is a study of blood T cell repertoires in COVID-19 (dated by TCRdb to about 2020). Looking at the study overall: Samples covering the acute and convalescent phases of COVID-19 were provided by collaborators in the United States, Italy and Spain. The material from the prospective study consisted of cDNA or gDNA derived from T cells, B-cell-depleted T cells, or PBMCs. Deeply sampled blood TCRbeta repertoires from subjects exposed to, actively infected with, or recovered from COVID-19 were included in the dataset. The repertoires were released in a freely available public database intended as a resource for research on the immune response to SARS-CoV-2. The samples were drawn from two sources: the first 160 participants of the ongoing ImmuneRACE study, and 1,254 subjects contributed by 6 global collaborators. A de-identified subject ID, COVID-19 status, age in years and sex were almost always included in the sample metadata. Where available, HLA class I and class II types were taken from metadata supplied by the sample provider and were not determined by assay-based typing. The investigation overall reported the following: The quantity of clinical and demographic metadata differed by source and by participant and was supplied without curation.

The collaborating institutions used their own protocols to collect whole blood in K2EDTA tubes. For TCRbeta analysis, collaborator samples were shipped as frozen whole blood, as isolated PBMCs, or as DNA extracted from either sample type. TCRbeta CDR3 regions were amplified from genomic DNA by means of the immunoSEQ Assay, a bias-controlled multiplex PCR. The study's processing was this. Within the assay, amplification of reference gene primers was used to estimate how many nucleated cells each sample contained. Sequence reads were collapsed and filtered to measure the absolute abundance of every unique TCRbeta CDR3 rearrangement. For each sample, productive Simpson clonality was calculated by taking the square root of Simpson's diversity index across productive rearrangements. TCRdb provides this immuneACCESS table in a form limited to in-frame rearrangements. Some clones are lacking; in checked studies, under half of them reflect an unresolved V gene, and why the rest are absent is not known. That table gives V, J and clone size, and the DNA gave D and trimming. The sample records some 180,000 clones, almost 90% of which are singletons. In total, the top ten clones hold 0.55% to 0.8% of the sample.

V ends up 1 base short and J 8 bases short, with an unmatched junction base count of 4. From a lookup of the germline V gene, CDR1 and CDR2 are MNHEY and SVGAGI. From cysteine to phenylalanine, the CDR3 is 13 amino acids long. Just CDR3 DNA is preserved here, 39 bases in frame from base 1. The sequence links TRBV6-5 to TRBJ1-1, with 7 bases in between that match TRBD1. The receptor was derived from a man aged 45-65 years with acute or convalescent COVID-19. Sequencing used peripheral blood. The DNA sequence is TGTGCCAGCAGTTACTTGGGACAGACCGAAGCTTTCTTT. Its protein is CASSYLGQTEAFF.